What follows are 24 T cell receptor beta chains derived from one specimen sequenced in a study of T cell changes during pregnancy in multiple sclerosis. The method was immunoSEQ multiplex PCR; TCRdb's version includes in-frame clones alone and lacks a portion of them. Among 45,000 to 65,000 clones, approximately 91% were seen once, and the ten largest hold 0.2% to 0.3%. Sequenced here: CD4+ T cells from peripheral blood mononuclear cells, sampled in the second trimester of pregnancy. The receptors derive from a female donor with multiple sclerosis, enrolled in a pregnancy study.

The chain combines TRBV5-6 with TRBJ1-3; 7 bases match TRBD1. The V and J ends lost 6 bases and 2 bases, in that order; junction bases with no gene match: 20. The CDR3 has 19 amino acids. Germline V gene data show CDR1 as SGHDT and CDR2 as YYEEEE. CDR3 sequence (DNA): TGTGCCAGCAACCCGAGTGGCAGGGGGAATCTGGGAACTGGAAACACCATATATTTT. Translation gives CASNPSGRGNLGTGNTIYF. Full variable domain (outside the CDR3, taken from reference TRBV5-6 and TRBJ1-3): DAGVTQSPTHLIKTRGQQVTLRCSPKSGHDTVSWYQQALGQGPQFIFQYYEEEERQRGNFPDRFSGHQFPNYSSELNVNALLLGDSALYLCASNPSGRGNLGTGNTIYFGEGSWLTVV.

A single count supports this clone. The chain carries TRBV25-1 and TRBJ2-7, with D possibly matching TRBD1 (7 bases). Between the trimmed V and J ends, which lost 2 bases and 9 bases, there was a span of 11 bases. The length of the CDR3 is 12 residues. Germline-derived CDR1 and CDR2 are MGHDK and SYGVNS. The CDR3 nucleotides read TGTGCCAGCAGTGAACAGGGGGGCGCGCAGTACTTC. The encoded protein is CASSEQGGAQYF.

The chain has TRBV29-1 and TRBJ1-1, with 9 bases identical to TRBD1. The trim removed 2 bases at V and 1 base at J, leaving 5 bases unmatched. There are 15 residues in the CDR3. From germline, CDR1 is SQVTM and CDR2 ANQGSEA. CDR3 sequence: CSVESTGGGNTEAFF. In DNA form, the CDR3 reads TGCAGCGTTGAAAGCACAGGGGGCGGGAACACTGAAGCTTTCTTT.

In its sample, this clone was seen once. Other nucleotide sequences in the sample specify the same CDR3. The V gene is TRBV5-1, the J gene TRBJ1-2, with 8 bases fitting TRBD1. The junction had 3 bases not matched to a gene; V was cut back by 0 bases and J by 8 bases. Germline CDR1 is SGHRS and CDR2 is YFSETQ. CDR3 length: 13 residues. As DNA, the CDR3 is TGCGCCAGCAGCTTGGGACAGGGGAGCGGCTACACCTTC. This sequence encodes CASSLGQGSGYTF.

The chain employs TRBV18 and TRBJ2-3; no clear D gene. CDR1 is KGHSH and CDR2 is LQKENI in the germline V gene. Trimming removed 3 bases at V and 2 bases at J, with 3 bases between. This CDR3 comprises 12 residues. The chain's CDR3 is CASSPYTDTQYF. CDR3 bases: TGTGCCAGCTCACCCTACACAGATACGCAGTATTTT.

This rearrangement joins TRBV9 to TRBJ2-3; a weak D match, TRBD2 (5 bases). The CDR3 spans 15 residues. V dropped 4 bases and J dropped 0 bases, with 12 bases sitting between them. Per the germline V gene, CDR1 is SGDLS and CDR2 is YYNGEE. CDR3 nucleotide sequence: TGTGCCAGCAGCAAAGACGGGGTTAGCACAGATACGCAGTATTTT. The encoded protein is CASSKDGVSTDTQYF.

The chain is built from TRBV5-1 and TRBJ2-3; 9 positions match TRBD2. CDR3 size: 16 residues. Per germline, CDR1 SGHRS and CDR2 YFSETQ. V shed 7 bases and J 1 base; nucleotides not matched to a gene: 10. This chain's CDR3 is CASGPLGGGGTDTQYF. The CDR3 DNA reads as TGCGCCAGCGGCCCCCTAGGCGGGGGGGGCACAGATACGCAGTATTTT.

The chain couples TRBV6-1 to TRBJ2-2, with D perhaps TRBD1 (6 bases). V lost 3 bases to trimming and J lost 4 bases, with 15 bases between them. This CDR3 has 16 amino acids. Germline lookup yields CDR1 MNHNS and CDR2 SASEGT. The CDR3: CASSEAGVHLTGELFF. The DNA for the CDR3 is TGTGCCAGCAGTGAGGCAGGGGTCCATCTCACCGGGGAGCTGTTTTTT.

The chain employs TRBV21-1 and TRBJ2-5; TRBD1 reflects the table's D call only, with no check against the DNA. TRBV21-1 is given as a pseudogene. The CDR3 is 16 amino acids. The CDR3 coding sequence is TGTGCCAGCAGCCCAGACTGGACAGGGCGCACCGAGACCCAGTACTTC. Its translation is CASSPDWTGRTETQYF.

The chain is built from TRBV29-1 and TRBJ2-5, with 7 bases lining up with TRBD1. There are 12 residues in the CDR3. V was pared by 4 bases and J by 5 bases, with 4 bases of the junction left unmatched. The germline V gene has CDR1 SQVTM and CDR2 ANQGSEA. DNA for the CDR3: TGCAGCGTTGCGACAGGGCTCGAGACCCAGTACTTC. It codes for CSVATGLETQYF.

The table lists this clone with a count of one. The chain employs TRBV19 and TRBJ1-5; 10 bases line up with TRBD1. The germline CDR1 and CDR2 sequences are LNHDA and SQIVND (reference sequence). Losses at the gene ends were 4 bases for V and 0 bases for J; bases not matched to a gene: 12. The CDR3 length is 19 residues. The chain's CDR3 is CASSRDRGVIPYSNQPQHF. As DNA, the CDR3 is TGTGCCAGTAGTAGGGACAGGGGAGTTATTCCGTATAGCAATCAGCCCCAGCATTTT. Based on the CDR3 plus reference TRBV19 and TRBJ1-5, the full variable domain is DGGITQSPKYLFRKEGQNVTLSCEQNLNHDAMYWYRQDPGQGLRLIYYSQIVNDFQKGDIAEGYSVSREKKESFPLTVTSAQKNPTAFYLCASSRDRGVIPYSNQPQHFGDGTRLSIL.

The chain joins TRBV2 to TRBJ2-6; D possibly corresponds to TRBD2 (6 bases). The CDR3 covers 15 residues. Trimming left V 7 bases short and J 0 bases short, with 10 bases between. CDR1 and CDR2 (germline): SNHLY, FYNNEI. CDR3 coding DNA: TGTGCCAGCACCCCACTAGCCTCTGGGGCCAACGTCCTGACTTTC. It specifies CASTPLASGANVLTF.

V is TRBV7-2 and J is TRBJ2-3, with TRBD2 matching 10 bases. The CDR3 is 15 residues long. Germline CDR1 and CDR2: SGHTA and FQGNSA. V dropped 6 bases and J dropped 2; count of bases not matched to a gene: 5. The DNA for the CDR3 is TGTGCCAGCAGGCAAGGGACTAGCGCCACAGATACGCAGTATTTT. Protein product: CASRQGTSATDTQYF.

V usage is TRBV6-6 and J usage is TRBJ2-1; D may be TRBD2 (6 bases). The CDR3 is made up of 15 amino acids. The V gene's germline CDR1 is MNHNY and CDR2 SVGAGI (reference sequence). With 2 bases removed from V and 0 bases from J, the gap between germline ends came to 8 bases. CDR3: CASSYGTDSYNEQFF. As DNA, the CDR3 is TGTGCCAGCAGTTACGGGACTGACTCCTACAATGAGCAGTTCTTC.

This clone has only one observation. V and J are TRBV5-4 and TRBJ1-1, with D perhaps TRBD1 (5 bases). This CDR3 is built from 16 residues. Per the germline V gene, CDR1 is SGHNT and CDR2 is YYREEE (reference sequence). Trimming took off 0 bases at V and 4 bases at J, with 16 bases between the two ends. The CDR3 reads CASSLGTLGGITEAFF. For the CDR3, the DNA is TGTGCCAGCAGCTTGGGGACCTTGGGGGGAATCACTGAAGCTTTCTTT.

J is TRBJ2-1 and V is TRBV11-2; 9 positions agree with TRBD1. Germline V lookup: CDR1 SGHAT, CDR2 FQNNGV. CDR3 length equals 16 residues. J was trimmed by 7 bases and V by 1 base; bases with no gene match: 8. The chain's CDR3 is CASSLVPDRGVNEQFF. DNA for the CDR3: TGTGCCAGCAGCTTAGTCCCGGACAGGGGTGTTAATGAGCAGTTCTTC.

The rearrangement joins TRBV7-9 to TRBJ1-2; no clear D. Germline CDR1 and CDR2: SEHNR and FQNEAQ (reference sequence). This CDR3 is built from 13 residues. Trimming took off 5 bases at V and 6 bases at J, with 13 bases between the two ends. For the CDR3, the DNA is TGTGCCAGCAGCCAGACATTAAGAGATGGCTACACCTTC. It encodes CASSQTLRDGYTF.

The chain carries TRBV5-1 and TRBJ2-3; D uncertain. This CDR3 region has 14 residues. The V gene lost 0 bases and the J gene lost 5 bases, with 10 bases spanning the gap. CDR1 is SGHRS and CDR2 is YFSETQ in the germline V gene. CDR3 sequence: CASSLDRPGDTQYF. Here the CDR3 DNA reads TGCGCCAGCAGCTTGGATCGGCCGGGAGATACGCAGTATTTT.

The CDR3 DNA sequence: TGTGCCAGTAGTATAGCGGCGGACTCCTACGAGCAGTACTTC. This gives the protein CASSIAADSYEQYF. This rearrangement joins TRBV19 to TRBJ2-7; D ambiguous. Germline assignment: CDR1 LNHDA and CDR2 SQIVND (reference sequence). V was shortened by 1 base and J by 0 bases, with 7 bases between the two germline ends. The CDR3 extends over 14 amino acids.

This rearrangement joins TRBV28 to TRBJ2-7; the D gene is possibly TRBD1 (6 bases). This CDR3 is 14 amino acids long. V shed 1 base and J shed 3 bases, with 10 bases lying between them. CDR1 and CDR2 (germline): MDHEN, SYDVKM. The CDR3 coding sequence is TGTGCCAGCAGTTTATTACAGGGAGACTACGAGCAGTACTTC. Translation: CASSLLQGDYEQYF.

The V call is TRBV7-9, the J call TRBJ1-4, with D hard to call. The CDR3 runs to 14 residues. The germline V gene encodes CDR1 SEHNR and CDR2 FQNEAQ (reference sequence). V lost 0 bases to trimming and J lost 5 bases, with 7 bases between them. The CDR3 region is CASSLAGSNEKLFF. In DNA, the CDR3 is TGTGCCAGCAGCTTAGCGGGCAGCAATGAAAAACTGTTTTTT.

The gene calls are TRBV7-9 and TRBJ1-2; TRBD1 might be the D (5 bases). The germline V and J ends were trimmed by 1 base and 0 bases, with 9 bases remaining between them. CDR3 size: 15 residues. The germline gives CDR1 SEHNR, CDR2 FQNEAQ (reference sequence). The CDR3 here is CASSLVGAPNYGYTF. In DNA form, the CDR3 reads TGTGCCAGCAGCTTAGTTGGGGCCCCTAACTATGGCTACACCTTC.

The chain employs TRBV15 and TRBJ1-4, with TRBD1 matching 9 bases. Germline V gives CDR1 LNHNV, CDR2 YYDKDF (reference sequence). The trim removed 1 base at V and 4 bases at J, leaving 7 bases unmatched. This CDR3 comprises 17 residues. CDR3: CATSRATTGGLNEKLFF. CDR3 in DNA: TGTGCCACCAGCAGAGCAACCACAGGGGGCCTTAATGAAAAACTGTTTTTT. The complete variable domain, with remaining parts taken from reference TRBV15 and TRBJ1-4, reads DAMVIQNPRYQVTQFGKPVTLSCSQTLNHNVMYWYQQKSSQAPKLLFHYYDKDFNNEADTPDNFQSRRPNTSFCFLDIRSPGLGDTAMYLCATSRATTGGLNEKLFFGSGTQLSVL.

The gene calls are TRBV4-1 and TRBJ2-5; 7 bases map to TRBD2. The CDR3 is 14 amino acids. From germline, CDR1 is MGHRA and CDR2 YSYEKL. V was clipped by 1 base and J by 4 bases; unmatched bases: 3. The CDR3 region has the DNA TGCGCCAGCAGCCAAGGACTAGCCGCAGAGACCCAGTACTTC. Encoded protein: CASSQGLAAETQYF.